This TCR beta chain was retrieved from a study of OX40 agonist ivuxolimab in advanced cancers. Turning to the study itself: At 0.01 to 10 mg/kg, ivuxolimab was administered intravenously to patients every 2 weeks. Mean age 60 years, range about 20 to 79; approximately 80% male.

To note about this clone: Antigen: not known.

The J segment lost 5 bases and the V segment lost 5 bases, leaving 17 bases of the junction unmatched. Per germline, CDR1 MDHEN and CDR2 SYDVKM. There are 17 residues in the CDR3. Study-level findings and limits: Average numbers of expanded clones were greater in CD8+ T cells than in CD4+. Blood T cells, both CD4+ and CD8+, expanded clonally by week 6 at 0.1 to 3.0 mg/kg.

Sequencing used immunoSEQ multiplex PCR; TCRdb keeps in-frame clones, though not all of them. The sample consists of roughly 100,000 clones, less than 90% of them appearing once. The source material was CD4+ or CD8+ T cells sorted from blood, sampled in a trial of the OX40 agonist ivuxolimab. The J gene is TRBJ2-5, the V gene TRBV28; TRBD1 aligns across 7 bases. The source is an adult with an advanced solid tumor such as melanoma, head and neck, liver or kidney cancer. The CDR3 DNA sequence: TGTGCCAGCAGTACGTCCCTGGCGACAGGGATTGTGGAGACCCAGTACTTC. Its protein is CASSTSLATGIVETQYF.